The 22 T cell receptor beta chains in this list originate from one sample, sequenced in a study of cytomegalovirus exposure and HLA in healthy donors (dated 2017 in TCRdb). Library method: the immunoSEQ multiplex PCR assay. In its TCRdb copy, this immuneACCESS table keeps in-frame sequences only and misses some clones. Where compared with another copy, unresolved V genes explain less than half of these, and the others have no known cause. Within this sample are 180,000 or so clones, with more than 75% of them counted one time only. 7.2% of the sample lies in the top ten. The sample was PBMCs. These receptors all stem from a man aged 25-45 years in good health and CMV-seropositive.

The chain employs TRBV4-3 and TRBJ2-3; 7 nucleotides align to TRBD1. This CDR3 is 15 amino acids long. Germline V gene data show CDR1 as LGHNA and CDR2 as YSLEER. V lost 3 bases to trimming and J lost 2 bases; unmatched junction nucleotides: 5. CDR3 sequence reads: CASSQGTVLTDTQYF. CDR3 coding DNA: TGCGCCAGCAGCCAGGGGACAGTCCTCACAGATACGCAGTATTTT.

The V call is TRBV11-3, the J call TRBJ2-1, with D tentatively TRBD2 (7 bases). Looked up from germline, CDR1 is SGHNT and CDR2 is YENEEA. The CDR3 has 14 amino acids. Trimming removed 11 bases at V and 6 bases at J, with 20 bases between. The CDR3, as DNA: TGTGCCTCCCCGGGCCTTCGGGGGGCCAATGAGCAGTTCTTC. Protein: CASPGLRGANEQFF.

The gene calls are TRBV27 and TRBJ1-1; no firm D call. The germline V gene has CDR1 MNHEY and CDR2 SMNVEV (reference sequence). The CDR3 length is 13 residues. V lost 3 bases and J lost 0, with 5 bases in between. The DNA for the CDR3 is TGTGCCAGCAGTTTTAACGTGAACACTGAAGCTTTCTTT. It encodes CASSFNVNTEAFF.

This chain uses TRBV6-5 with TRBJ2-5, with D perhaps given as TRBD1 or TRBD2 (5 bases each). The CDR3 is 13 residues long. The V gene's germline CDR1 is MNHEY and CDR2 SVGAGI. V was trimmed by 8 bases and J by 5 bases, leaving 15 bases between them. CDR3 in DNA: TGTGCCAGCCGGAGGACCAGGGACGAGACCCAGTACTTC. Encoded protein: CASRRTRDETQYF.

V gene TRBV6-6 combines with J gene TRBJ1-1; D remains ambiguous. The V end was cut by 2 bases, the J end by 8 bases, with 9 bases between. This CDR3 contains 12 residues. Germline V gene sequence: CDR1 MNHNY, CDR2 SVGAGI (reference sequence). The CDR3 DNA is TGTGCCAGCAGTTACGTAACTATCGAAGCTTTCTTT. It encodes CASSYVTIEAFF.

The chain is built from TRBV29-1 and TRBJ2-7; a weak D match, TRBD1 (5 bases). The CDR3 length is 13 residues. Germline V CDR1 and CDR2: SQVTM, ANQGSEA. Trimming removed 1 base at V and 2 bases at J, with 9 bases between. The CDR3 spells CSVEGGYPYEQYF. Written as DNA, the CDR3 is TGCAGCGTTGAAGGGGGCTACCCCTACGAGCAGTACTTC.

Only a few counts were recorded for this clone. This sequence joins TRBV27 and TRBJ2-1; the D gene is possibly TRBD1 (5 bases). This CDR3 has 16 residues. Germline values: CDR1 MNHEY, CDR2 SMNVEV (reference sequence). Trimming pared 5 bases from V and 0 bases from J, leaving 14 bases between. The CDR3: CASSPDTSNSYNEQFF. Here the CDR3 DNA reads TGTGCCAGCAGTCCGGACACCTCAAACTCCTACAATGAGCAGTTCTTC.

This clone occurred once. This sequence joins TRBV5-4 and TRBJ2-3; 11 bases are shared with TRBD1. CDR1 SGHNT and CDR2 YYREEE come from the germline V gene (reference sequence). The CDR3 is made up of 15 amino acids. J gave up 4 bases and V 4 bases, and 5 bases lay outside the gene matches. The CDR3 region is CASSLGQGAPDTQYF. CDR3 nucleotides: TGTGCCAGCAGCCTCGGACAGGGGGCCCCAGATACGCAGTATTTT. Using reference TRBV5-4 and TRBJ2-3 for the parts outside the CDR3, the full variable domain is ETGVTQSPTHLIKTRGQQVTLRCSSQSGHNTVSWYQQALGQGPQFIFQYYREEENGRGNFPPRFSGLQFPNYSSELNVNALELDDSALYLCASSLGQGAPDTQYFGPGTRLTVL.

The J gene is TRBJ1-5, the V gene TRBV6-6, with a weak D call TRBD1 (5 bases). The CDR3 has 13 residues. Trimming left V 3 bases short and J 6 bases short, with 9 bases between. The V gene's germline CDR1 is MNHNY and CDR2 SVGAGI (reference sequence). The CDR3 DNA sequence: TGTGCCAGCAGTTATGGGGGTGGTCAGCCCCAGCATTTT. It specifies CASSYGGGQPQHF.

In DNA form, the CDR3 reads TGTGCCAGCAGCTTAAGGGGGGGGCCCCTCAACGAGCAGTACTTC. Its protein product is CASSLRGGPLNEQYF. The chain employs TRBV11-3 and TRBJ2-7; D possibly corresponds to TRBD2 (7 bases). In germline, CDR1 is SGHNT, CDR2 YENEEA. Trimming stripped 2 bases from V and 5 bases from J, with 16 bases between. This CDR3 is built from 15 residues.

V and J are TRBV6-1 and TRBJ2-7; 7 nucleotides align to TRBD1. In germline, CDR1 is MNHNS, CDR2 SASEGT. Trimming removed 6 bases from V and 2 bases from J; junction bases left unmatched: 7. The CDR3 totals 14 residues. CDR3 nucleotide sequence: TGTGCCAGCAGATACAGGGGAGAGGCCTACGAGCAGTACTTC. Translation: CASRYRGEAYEQYF.

This chain uses TRBV7-2 with TRBJ1-1, with 8 bases lining up with TRBD1. Germline V gene data show CDR1 as SGHTA and CDR2 as FQGNSA. The CDR3 has 16 residues. The junction had 6 bases not matched to a gene; V was cut back by 3 bases and J by 0 bases. DNA for the CDR3: TGTGCCAGCAGCTTCCGGACAGGGAGGGTGAACACTGAAGCTTTCTTT. This codes for CASSFRTGRVNTEAFF.

The chain recombines TRBV29-1 with TRBJ1-6, with TRBD1 as a possible D gene (5 bases). V was clipped by 7 bases and J by 10 bases, with 17 bases between them. Germline V CDR1 and CDR2: SQVTM, ANQGSEA. The length of the CDR3 is 13 residues. Written as DNA, the CDR3 is TGCAGCGCCCAGCGGACATTCGGCTCACCCCTCCACTTT. Translated: CSAQRTFGSPLHF.

The V call is TRBV10-3, the J call TRBJ2-7; 7 positions agree with TRBD1. The V gene end was trimmed by 6 bases and the J gene end by 1 base; junction bases not matched to a gene: 9. The CDR3 contains 15 residues. Germline CDR1 is ENHRY and CDR2 is SYGVKD. The CDR3 protein is CAISKSGTESYEQYF. CDR3 nucleotide sequence: TGTGCCATCAGCAAGTCGGGGACAGAGTCCTACGAGCAGTACTTC.

The rearrangement links TRBV28 to TRBJ1-4, with TRBD1 identical over 8 bases. Germline V gene lookup returns CDR1 MDHEN and CDR2 SYDVKM. This CDR3 contains 14 residues. The V gene end was trimmed by 9 bases and the J gene end by 6 bases; junction bases not matched to a gene: 9. CDR3 loop: CASTGQGHYEKLFF. The DNA of the CDR3 is TGTGCCAGTACCGGACAGGGCCATTATGAAAAACTGTTTTTT.

This chain connects TRBV11-2 to TRBJ1-2; tentatively, D is TRBD1 (6 bases). The CDR3 has 14 residues. The germline V gene has CDR1 SGHAT and CDR2 FQNNGV. Deletions cut 5 bases from V and 4 bases from J, with 14 bases between. CDR3 DNA: TGTGCCAGCAGCCCATCGGGCAGGGGCTATGGCTACACCTTC. It codes for CASSPSGRGYGYTF.

The rearrangement links TRBV30 to TRBJ1-5, with TRBD1 identical over 9 bases. This CDR3 contains 14 residues. J lost 6 bases, V lost 2 bases, and 5 bases had no gene match. CDR1 GTSNPN and CDR2 SVGIG come from the germline V gene (reference sequence). CDR3 sequence reads: CAWSPGTGSQPQHF. The CDR3 nucleotides read TGTGCCTGGAGTCCTGGGACAGGGAGTCAGCCCCAGCATTTT.

The gene calls are TRBV9 and TRBJ2-7; 9 nucleotides agree with TRBD1. Germline-derived CDR1 and CDR2 are SGDLS and YYNGEE. The CDR3 sequence is 15 residues long. Trimming took 2 bases from V and 3 from J; bases not matched to a gene: 6. The CDR3 loop is CASSVSPGQGYEQYF. CDR3 DNA: TGTGCCAGCAGCGTTTCACCGGGACAGGGCTACGAGCAGTACTTC.

In this sample, this clone turned up once. The chain combines TRBV18 with TRBJ2-5, with D possibly being TRBD1 or TRBD2 (5 bases each). Trimming took 0 bases from V and 5 from J, leaving 10 bases between them. CDR1 and CDR2 (germline): KGHSH, LQKENI. The CDR3 contains 14 residues. The CDR3 region is CASSPPPGTETQYF. The CDR3 nucleotides are TGTGCCAGCTCACCACCGCCAGGGACGGAGACCCAGTACTTC.

V is TRBV9 and J is TRBJ1-3; D is undetermined. The CDR3 length is 13 residues. Trimming shortened V by 3 bases and J by 4 bases, and 8 bases separated the two germline ends. Germline CDR1 is SGDLS and CDR2 is YYNGEE. The CDR3 is CASSAGTGNTIYF. The CDR3 nucleotides are TGTGCCAGCAGCGCCGGTACAGGAAACACCATATATTTT.

This clone occurred once. The chain recombines TRBV15 with TRBJ2-2, with 10 bases aligning to TRBD1. CDR3 length equals 17 residues. J lost 4 bases, V lost 1 base, and 6 bases had no gene match. In germline, CDR1 is LNHNV, CDR2 YYDKDF (reference sequence). DNA of the CDR3: TGTGCCACCAGCAGAGGGAGGGACAGGGGTATCACCGGGGAGCTGTTTTTT. This translates into CATSRGRDRGITGELFF.

CDR3 sequence: CASSSYGRTDTQYF. The CDR3 nucleotides are TGTGCCAGCAGTTCCTACGGTCGCACAGATACGCAGTATTTT. This sequence joins TRBV6-5 and TRBJ2-3; D is unclear. The V gene's germline CDR1 is MNHEY and CDR2 SVGAGI. V was trimmed by 4 bases and J by 1 base, leaving 9 bases between them. This CDR3 is built from 14 residues.